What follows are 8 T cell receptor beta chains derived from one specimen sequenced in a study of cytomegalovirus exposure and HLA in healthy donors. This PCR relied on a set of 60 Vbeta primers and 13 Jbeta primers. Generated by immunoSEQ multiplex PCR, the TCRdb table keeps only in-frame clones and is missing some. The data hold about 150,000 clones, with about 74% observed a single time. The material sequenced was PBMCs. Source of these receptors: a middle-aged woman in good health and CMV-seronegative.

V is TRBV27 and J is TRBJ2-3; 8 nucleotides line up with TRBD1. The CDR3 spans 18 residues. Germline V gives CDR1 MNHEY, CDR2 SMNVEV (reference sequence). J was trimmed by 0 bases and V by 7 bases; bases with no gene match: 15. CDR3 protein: CASNKLGQVTTSTDTQYF. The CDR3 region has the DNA TGTGCCAGCAACAAACTGGGACAGGTCACTACTAGCACAGATACGCAGTATTTT.

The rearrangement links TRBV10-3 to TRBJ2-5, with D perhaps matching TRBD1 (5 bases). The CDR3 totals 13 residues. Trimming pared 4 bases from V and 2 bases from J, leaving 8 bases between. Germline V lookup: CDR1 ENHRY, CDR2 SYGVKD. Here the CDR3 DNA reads TGTGCCATCAGTGTATCAGGGCAAGAGACCCAGTACTTC. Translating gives CAISVSGQETQYF.

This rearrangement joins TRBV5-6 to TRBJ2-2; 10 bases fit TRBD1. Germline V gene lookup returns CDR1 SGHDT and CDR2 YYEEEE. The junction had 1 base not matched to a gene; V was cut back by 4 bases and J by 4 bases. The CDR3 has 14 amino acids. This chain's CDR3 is CASSRTGGTGELFF. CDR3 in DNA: TGTGCCAGCAGCCGGACAGGGGGCACCGGGGAGCTGTTTTTT.

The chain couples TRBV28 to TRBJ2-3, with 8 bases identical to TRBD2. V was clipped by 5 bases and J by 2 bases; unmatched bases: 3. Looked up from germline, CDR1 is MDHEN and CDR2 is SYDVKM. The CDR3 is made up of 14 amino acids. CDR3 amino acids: CASSSGGLTDTQYF. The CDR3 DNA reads TGTGCCAGCAGTAGCGGGGGACTCACAGATACGCAGTATTTT.

CDR3 sequence (DNA): TGTGCCAGCAGCTCCCTCACGGACCCCGGAGGGGAGACCCAGTACTTC. Residues: CASSSLTDPGGETQYF. This chain uses TRBV7-9 with TRBJ2-5; TRBD2 is a possible D gene (6 bases). V shed 4 bases and J shed 5 bases, with 20 bases lying between them. This CDR3 comprises 16 residues. Germline CDR1 and CDR2: SEHNR and FQNEAQ (reference sequence).

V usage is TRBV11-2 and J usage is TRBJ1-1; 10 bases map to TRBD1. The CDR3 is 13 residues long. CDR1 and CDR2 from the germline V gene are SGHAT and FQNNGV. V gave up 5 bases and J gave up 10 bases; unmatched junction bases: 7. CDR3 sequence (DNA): TGTGCCAGCAGCCGCGGGACAGGGGAGGGAGCTTTCTTT. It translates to CASSRGTGEGAFF.

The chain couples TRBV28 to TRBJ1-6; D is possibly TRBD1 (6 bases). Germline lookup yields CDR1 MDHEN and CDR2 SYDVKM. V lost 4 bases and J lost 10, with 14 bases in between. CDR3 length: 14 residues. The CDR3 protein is CASSWAGGGSPLHF. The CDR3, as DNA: TGTGCCAGCAGTTGGGCGGGAGGGGGATCACCCCTCCACTTT.

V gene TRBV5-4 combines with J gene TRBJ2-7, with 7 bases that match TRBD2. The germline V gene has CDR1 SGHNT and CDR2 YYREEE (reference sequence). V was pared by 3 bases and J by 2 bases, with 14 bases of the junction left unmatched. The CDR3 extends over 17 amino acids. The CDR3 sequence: CASSWGGTPTIAYEQYF. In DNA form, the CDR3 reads TGTGCCAGCAGCTGGGGAGGGACTCCCACGATCGCCTACGAGCAGTACTTC. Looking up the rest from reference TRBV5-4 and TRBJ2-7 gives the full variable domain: ETGVTQSPTHLIKTRGQQVTLRCSSQSGHNTVSWYQQALGQGPQFIFQYYREEENGRGNFPPRFSGLQFPNYSSELNVNALELDDSALYLCASSWGGTPTIAYEQYFGPGTRLTVT.